This TCR beta chain is from a study of blood T cell repertoires in COVID-19. Study details: PBMCs, B-cell-depleted T cells, or T cells provided the cDNA or gDNA that made up the material.

The CDR3 loop spans 15 amino acids. In germline, CDR1 is SGHTA, CDR2 FQGNSA. Trimming removed 2 bases from V and 0 bases from J, with 9 bases in between. Source study methods: Reference gene primer amplification in the assay estimated nucleated cell counts. Clones were read by immunoSEQ multiplex PCR, and TCRdb kept only the in-frame ones, dropping some. Clone size and V and J calls were adopted from that table, with D and trimming inferred from the DNA. In the table there are 100,000 to 120,000 clones, around 84% of which are singletons. Sequencing used peripheral blood. This clonotype was sampled from a man aged 35 to 55 with acute or convalescent COVID-19. The chain links TRBV7-2 to TRBJ2-3; D is unresolved. CDR3 loop: CASSLTTPSTDTQYF. CDR3 DNA sequence: TGTGCCAGCAGCTTAACTACGCCTAGCACAGATACGCAGTATTTT.